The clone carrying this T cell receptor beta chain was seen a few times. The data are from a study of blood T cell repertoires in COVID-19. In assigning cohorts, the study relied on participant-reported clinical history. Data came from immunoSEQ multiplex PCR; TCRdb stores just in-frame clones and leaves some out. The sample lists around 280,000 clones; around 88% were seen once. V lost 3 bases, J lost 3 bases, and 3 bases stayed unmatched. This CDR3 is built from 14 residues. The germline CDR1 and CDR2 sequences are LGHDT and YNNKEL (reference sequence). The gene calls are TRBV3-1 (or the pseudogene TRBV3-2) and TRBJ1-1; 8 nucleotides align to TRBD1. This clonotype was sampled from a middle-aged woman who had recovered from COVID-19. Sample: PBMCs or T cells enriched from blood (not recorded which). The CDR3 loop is CASSHMTGDTEAFF. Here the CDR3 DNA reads TGTGCCAGCAGCCATATGACAGGGGACACTGAAGCTTTCTTT.